Each of the 10 T cell receptor beta chains below was sequenced from the same sample in a study of blood T cell repertoires in COVID-19. Data came from immunoSEQ multiplex PCR; TCRdb stores just in-frame clones and leaves some out. The sample lists about 300,000 clones; 89% were seen once. The sequenced sample consisted of peripheral blood. These receptors were obtained from a man younger than 35 who had recovered from COVID-19.

This clone was found a few times. The J gene is TRBJ2-7, the V gene TRBV5-1, with 8 bases that match TRBD2. Germline values: CDR1 SGHRS, CDR2 YFSETQ. V lost 4 bases and J lost 6; bases outside the gene matches: 9. CDR3 length: 14 amino acids. The CDR3 nucleotides read TGCGCCAGCAGCCATAACGGACTAGCCGGCGAGCAGTACTTC. This sequence encodes CASSHNGLAGEQYF.

The rearrangement joins TRBV7-2 to TRBJ2-3; no clear D gene. V was cut by 10 bases and J by 0 bases, with 17 bases left in between. Germline CDR1 reads SGHTA; CDR2 reads FQGNSA. The CDR3 is 15 amino acids. CDR3 bases: TGTGCCACAGCCGAGGCCTACCTCAGCACAGATACGCAGTATTTT. This encodes CATAEAYLSTDTQYF.

Here the CDR3 reads CASSQYRWGRGWNQPQHF. The CDR3 nucleotides read TGCGCCAGCAGTCAATATCGTTGGGGGAGGGGGTGGAATCAGCCCCAGCATTTT. The rearrangement links TRBV23-1 to TRBJ1-5, with D possibly matching TRBD1 (6 bases). TRBV23-1 is recorded as an ORF, its role being uncertain. V shed 1 base and J shed 4 bases, with 20 bases lying between them. This CDR3 spans 18 amino acids.

The genes are TRBV7-3 and TRBJ2-5; maybe TRBD1 (6 bases). V was cut by 2 bases and J by 7 bases, with 17 bases left in between. CDR3 length: 15 residues. Germline loops: CDR1 SGHTA, CDR2 FQGTGA. As DNA, the CDR3 is TGTGCCAGCAGCTTAGGGCGGTCAGGGGTAGGGACCCAGTACTTC. This gives the protein CASSLGRSGVGTQYF.

The chain employs TRBV9 and TRBJ2-7; 8 nucleotides line up with TRBD1. After removal of 0 bases from V and 2 bases from J, the junction contained 4 bases not matched to a gene. Germline V gives CDR1 SGDLS, CDR2 YYNGEE. CDR3 size: 15 residues. The CDR3 loop is CASSVDQGQAYEQYF. The CDR3 DNA reads TGTGCCAGCAGCGTAGATCAGGGACAGGCCTACGAGCAGTACTTC.

This clone was observed a few times. The sample holds other DNA sequences that translate to the same CDR3. V and J are TRBV7-9 and TRBJ1-3, with TRBD1 matching over 7 bases. Germline V lookup: CDR1 SEHNR, CDR2 FQNEAQ (reference sequence). This CDR3 comprises 13 residues. The V gene end was trimmed by 5 bases and the J gene end by 4 bases; junction bases not matched to a gene: 2. The CDR3 region is CASSLGQGNTIYF. As DNA, the CDR3 is TGTGCCAGCAGCCTGGGACAGGGAAACACCATATATTTT.

V gene TRBV7-2 combines with J gene TRBJ2-1; D is perhaps TRBD1 (5 bases). V lost 1 base and J lost 5, with 6 bases in between. The CDR3 contains 13 residues. CDR1 SGHTA and CDR2 FQGNSA come from the germline V gene. The CDR3 region is CASSLGQNNEQFF. The CDR3 DNA is TGTGCCAGCAGCTTAGGACAGAACAATGAGCAGTTCTTC.

The chain couples TRBV18 to TRBJ2-2, with D perhaps matching TRBD2 (6 bases). This CDR3 comprises 15 residues. V was clipped by 4 bases and J by 4 bases, with 13 bases between them. Germline lookup yields CDR1 KGHSH and CDR2 LQKENI. The CDR3 loop reads CASSREPGVTGELFF. The CDR3 DNA reads as TGTGCCAGCTCACGAGAACCGGGGGTCACCGGGGAGCTGTTTTTT. Complete variable domain (other parts from reference TRBV18 and TRBJ2-2): NAGVMQNPRHLVRRRGQEARLRCSPMKGHSHVYWYRQLPEEGLKFMVYLQKENIIDESGMPKERFSAEFPKEGPSILRIQQVVRGDSAAYFCASSREPGVTGELFFGEGSRLTVL.

This chain connects TRBV18 to TRBJ2-2, with TRBD1 matching over 7 bases. There are 18 residues in the CDR3. Germline V lookup: CDR1 KGHSH, CDR2 LQKENI. Losses at the gene ends were 3 bases for V and 0 bases for J; bases not matched to a gene: 10. CDR3 loop: CASSPLQQGLSNTGELFF. The CDR3 DNA follows: TGTGCCAGCTCACCTCTCCAACAGGGGTTGTCGAACACCGGGGAGCTGTTTTTT.

The chain joins TRBV27 to TRBJ2-7, with a tentative D call TRBD1 (6 bases). This CDR3 comprises 18 residues. CDR1 is MNHEY, CDR2 SMNVEV, per germline (reference sequence). V was cut by 7 bases and J by 0 bases, with 25 bases left in between. The CDR3 loop is CASNKLGQGTLSSYEQYF. The CDR3 bases are TGTGCCAGCAATAAACTCGGGCAGGGGACCCTATCCTCCTACGAGCAGTACTTC.